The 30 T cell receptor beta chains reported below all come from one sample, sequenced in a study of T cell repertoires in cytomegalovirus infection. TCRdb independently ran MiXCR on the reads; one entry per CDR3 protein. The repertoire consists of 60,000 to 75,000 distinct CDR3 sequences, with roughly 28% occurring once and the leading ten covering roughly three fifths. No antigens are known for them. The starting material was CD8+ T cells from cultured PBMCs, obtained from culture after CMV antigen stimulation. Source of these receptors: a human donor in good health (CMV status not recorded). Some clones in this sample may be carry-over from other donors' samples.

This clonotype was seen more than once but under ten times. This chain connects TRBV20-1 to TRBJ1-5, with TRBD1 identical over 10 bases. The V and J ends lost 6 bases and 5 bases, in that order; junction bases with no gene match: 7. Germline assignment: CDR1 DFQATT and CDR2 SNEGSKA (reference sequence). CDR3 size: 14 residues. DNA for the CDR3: TGCAGTGCGAGTGGGGACAGGGGCCATCAGCCCCAGCATTTT. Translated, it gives CSASGDRGHQPQHF.

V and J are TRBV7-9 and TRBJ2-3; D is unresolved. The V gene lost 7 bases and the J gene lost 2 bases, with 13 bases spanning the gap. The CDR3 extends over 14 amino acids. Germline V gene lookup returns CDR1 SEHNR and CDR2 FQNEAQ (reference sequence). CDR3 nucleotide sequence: TGTGCCAGCATCCGGGCGTTGAACACAGATACGCAGTATTTT. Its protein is CASIRALNTDTQYF.

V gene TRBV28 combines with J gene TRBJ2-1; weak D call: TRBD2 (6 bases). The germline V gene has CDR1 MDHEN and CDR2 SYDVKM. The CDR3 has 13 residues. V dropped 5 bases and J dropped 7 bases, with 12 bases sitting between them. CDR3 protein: CASSPRTTNEQFF. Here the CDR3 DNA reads TGTGCCAGCAGTCCAAGGACTACTAATGAGCAGTTCTTC.

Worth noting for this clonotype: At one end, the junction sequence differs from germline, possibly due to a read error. The CDR3 sequence: CVSSSLRTGKMNTEAFF. The CDR3, as DNA: TGTGTCAGCAGTTCGCTAAGGACAGGGAAAATGAACACTGAAGCTTTCTTT. The rearrangement joins TRBV27 to TRBJ1-1, with 8 nucleotides matching TRBD1. CDR3 size: 17 residues. CDR1 and CDR2 from the germline V gene are MNHEY and SMNVEV (reference sequence).

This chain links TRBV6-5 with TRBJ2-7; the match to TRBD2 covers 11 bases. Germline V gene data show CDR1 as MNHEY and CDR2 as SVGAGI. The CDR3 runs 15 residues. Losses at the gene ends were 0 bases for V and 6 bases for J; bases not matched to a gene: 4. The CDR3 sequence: CASSYSPGTSGEQYF. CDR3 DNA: TGTGCCAGCAGTTACTCCCCAGGGACTAGCGGCGAGCAGTACTTC.

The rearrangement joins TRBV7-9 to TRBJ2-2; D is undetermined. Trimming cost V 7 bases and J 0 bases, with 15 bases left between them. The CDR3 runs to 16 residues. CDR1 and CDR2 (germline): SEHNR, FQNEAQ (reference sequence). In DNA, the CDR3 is TGTGCCAGCACCCCCCCGGGCAGTACGAACACCGGGGAGCTGTTTTTT. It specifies CASTPPGSTNTGELFF.

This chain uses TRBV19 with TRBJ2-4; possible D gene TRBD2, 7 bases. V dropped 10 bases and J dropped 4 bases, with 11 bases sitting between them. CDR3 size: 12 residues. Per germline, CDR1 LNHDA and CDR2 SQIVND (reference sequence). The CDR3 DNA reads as TGTGCCACAGAGGGGGGGAAAAACATTCAGTACTTC. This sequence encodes CATEGGKNIQYF.

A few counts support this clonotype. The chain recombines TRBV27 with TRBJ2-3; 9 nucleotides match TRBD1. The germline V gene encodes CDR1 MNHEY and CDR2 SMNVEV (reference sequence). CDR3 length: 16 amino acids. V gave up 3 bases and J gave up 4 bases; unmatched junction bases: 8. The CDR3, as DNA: TGTGCCAGCAGTTTTCGAGGGACAGGGTTCCCAGATACGCAGTATTTT. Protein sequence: CASSFRGTGFPDTQYF.

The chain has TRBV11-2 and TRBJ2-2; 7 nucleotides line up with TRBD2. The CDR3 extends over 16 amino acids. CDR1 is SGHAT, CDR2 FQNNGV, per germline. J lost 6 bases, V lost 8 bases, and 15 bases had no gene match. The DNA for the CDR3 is TGTGCCAGCTCCCATGCGACGGGGGAGGGGTCCGGGGAGCTGTTTTTT. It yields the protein CASSHATGEGSGELFF.

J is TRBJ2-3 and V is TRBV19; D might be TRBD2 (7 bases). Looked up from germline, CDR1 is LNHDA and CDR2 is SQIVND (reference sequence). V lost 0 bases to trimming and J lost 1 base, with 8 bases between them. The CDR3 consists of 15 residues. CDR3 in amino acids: CASSIEGGRTDTQYF. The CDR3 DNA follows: TGTGCCAGTAGTATAGAGGGGGGGCGCACAGATACGCAGTATTTT.

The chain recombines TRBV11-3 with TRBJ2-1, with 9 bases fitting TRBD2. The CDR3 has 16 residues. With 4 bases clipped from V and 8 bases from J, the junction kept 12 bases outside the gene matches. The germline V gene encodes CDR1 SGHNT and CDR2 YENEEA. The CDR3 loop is CASSSDLAGSGDEQFF. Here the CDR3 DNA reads TGTGCCAGCAGCTCCGATCTAGCGGGGTCCGGCGATGAGCAGTTCTTC.

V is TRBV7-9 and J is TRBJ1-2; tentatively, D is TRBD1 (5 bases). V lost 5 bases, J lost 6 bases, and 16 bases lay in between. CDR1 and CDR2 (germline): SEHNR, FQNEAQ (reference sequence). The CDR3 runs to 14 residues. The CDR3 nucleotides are TGTGCCAGCAGCGGTTCGACAGTTCTGCATGGCTACACCTTC. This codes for CASSGSTVLHGYTF.

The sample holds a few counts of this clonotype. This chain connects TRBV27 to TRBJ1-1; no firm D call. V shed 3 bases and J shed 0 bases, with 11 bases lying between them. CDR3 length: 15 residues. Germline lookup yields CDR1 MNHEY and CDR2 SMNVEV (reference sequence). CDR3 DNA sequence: TGTGCCAGCAGTTTTAGGGTTCCCCTGAACACTGAAGCTTTCTTT. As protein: CASSFRVPLNTEAFF.

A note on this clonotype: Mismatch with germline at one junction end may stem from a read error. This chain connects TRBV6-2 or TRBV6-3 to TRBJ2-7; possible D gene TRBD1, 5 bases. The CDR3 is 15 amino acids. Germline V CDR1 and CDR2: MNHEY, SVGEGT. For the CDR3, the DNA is TGTGCCAGCAGTTACTCGGCAGGGATATCCTACGATCAGTACTTC. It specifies CASSYSAGISYDQYF.

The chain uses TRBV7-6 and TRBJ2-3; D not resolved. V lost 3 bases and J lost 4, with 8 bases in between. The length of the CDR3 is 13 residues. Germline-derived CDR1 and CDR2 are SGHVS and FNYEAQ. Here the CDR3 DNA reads TGTGCCAGCAGCTTCGGAGAGGCAGATACGCAGTATTTT. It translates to CASSFGEADTQYF.

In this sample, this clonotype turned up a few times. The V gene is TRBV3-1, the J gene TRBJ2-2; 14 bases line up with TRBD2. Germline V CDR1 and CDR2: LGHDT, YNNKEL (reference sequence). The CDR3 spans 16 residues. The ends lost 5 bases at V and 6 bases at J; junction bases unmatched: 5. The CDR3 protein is CASSSPTSGRAGELFF. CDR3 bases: TGTGCCAGCAGCTCCCCGACTAGCGGGAGGGCCGGGGAGCTGTTTTTT.

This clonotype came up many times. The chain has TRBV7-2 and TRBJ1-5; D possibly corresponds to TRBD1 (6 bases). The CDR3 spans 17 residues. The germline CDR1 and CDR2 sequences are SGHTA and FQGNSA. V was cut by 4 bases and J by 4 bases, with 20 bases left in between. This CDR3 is CASSSRGGAGTNQPQHF. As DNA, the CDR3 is TGTGCCAGCAGCTCGCGGGGGGGCGCGGGTACAAATCAGCCCCAGCATTTT.

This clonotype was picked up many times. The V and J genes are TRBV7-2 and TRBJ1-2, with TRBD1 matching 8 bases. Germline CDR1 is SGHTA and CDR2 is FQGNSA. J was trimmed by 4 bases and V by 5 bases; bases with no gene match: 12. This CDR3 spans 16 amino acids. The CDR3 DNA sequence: TGTGCCAGCAGCCCACCCTGGACAGGGTTGGGCTATGGCTACACCTTC. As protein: CASSPPWTGLGYGYTF.

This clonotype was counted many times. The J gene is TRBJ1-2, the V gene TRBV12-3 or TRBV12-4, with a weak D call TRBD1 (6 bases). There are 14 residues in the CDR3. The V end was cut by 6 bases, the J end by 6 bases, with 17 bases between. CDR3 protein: CASRISGVGDGYTF. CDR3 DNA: TGTGCCAGCAGGATTTCAGGGGTGGGGGATGGCTACACCTTC.

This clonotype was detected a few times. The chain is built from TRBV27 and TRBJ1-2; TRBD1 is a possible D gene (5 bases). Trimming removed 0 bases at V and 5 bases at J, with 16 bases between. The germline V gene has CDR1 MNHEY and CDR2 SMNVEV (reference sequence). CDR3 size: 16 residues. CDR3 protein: CASSLSTGTDSYGYTF. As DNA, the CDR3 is TGTGCCAGCAGTTTATCGACCGGGACGGACTCTTATGGCTACACCTTC.

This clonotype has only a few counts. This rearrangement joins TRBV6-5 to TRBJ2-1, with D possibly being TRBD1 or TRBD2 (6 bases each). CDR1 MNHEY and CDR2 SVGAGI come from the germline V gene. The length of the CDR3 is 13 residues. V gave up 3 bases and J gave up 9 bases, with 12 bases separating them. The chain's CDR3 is CASSYLQGGEQFF. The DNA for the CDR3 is TGTGCCAGCAGTTATTTACAGGGAGGTGAGCAGTTCTTC.

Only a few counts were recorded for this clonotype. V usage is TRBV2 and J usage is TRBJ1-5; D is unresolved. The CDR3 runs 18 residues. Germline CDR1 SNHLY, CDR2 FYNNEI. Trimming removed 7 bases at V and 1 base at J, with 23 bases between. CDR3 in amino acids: CASKGSDPLGLSNQPQHF. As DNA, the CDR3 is TGTGCCAGCAAAGGGAGCGACCCCTTGGGATTGAGCAATCAGCCCCAGCATTTT.

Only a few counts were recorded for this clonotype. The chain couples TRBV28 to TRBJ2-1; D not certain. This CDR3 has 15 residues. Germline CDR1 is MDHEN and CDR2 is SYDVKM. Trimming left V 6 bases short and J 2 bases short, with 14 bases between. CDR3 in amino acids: CASRRTDRPYNEQFF. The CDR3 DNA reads TGTGCCAGCAGACGGACGGACCGACCCTACAATGAGCAGTTCTTC.

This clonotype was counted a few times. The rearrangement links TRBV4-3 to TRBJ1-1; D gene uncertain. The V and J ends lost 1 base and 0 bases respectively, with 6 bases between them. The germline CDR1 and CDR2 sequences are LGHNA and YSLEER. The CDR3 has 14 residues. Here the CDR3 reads CASSQAAMNTEAFF. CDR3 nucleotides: TGCGCCAGCAGCCAAGCGGCTATGAACACTGAAGCTTTCTTT.

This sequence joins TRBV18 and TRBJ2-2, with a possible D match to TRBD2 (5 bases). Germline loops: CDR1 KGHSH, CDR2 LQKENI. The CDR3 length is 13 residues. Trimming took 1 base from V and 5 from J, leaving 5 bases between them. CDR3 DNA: TGTGCCAGCTCACCACGGACTACCGGGGAGCTGTTTTTT. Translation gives CASSPRTTGELFF.

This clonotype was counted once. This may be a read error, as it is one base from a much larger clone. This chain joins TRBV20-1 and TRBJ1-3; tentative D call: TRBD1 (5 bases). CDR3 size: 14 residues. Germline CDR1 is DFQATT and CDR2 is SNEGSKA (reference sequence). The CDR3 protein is CSTRPGGSGNTIYF. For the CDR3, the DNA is TGCAGTACTAGACCGGGGGGCTCTGGAAACACCATATATTTT.

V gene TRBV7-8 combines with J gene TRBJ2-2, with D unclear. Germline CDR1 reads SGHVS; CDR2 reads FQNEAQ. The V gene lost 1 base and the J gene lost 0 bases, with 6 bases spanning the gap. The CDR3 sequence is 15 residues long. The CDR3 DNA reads TGTGCCAGCAGCTTAGAAGTTACGAACACCGGGGAGCTGTTTTTT. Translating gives CASSLEVTNTGELFF.

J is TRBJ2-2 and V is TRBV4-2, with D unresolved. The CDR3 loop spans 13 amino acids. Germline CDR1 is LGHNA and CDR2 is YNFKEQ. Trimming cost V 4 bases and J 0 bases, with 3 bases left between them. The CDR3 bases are TGTGCCAGCAGCCGGCCGAACACCGGGGAGCTGTTTTTT. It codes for CASSRPNTGELFF.

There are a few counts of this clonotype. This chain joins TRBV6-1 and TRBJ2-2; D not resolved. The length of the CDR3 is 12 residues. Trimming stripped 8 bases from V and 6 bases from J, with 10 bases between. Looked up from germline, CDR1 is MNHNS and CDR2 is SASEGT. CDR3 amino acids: CASLHPAGELFF. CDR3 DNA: TGTGCCAGCCTACATCCGGCCGGGGAGCTGTTTTTT.

The CDR3 loop reads CASSLPLAYPSTDTQYF. For the CDR3, the DNA is TGTGCCAGCAGTTTACCCCTAGCCTACCCTAGCACAGATACGCAGTATTTT. The chain carries TRBV28 and TRBJ2-3; perhaps TRBD2 as D (5 bases). Germline CDR1 MDHEN, CDR2 SYDVKM. This CDR3 contains 17 residues. The V gene lost 2 bases and the J gene lost 0 bases, with 15 bases spanning the gap.